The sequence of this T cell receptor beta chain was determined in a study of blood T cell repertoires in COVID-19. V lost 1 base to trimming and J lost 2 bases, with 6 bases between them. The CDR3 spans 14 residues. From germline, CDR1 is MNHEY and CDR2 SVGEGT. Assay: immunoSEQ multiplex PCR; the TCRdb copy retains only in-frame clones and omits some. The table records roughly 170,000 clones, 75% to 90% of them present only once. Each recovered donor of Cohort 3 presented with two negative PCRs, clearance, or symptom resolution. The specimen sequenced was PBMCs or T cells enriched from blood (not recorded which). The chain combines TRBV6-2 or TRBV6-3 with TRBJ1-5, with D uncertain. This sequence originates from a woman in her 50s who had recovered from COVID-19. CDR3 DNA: TGTGCCAGCAGTTACTGGCATGGCAATCAGCCCCAGCATTTT. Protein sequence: CASSYWHGNQPQHF.